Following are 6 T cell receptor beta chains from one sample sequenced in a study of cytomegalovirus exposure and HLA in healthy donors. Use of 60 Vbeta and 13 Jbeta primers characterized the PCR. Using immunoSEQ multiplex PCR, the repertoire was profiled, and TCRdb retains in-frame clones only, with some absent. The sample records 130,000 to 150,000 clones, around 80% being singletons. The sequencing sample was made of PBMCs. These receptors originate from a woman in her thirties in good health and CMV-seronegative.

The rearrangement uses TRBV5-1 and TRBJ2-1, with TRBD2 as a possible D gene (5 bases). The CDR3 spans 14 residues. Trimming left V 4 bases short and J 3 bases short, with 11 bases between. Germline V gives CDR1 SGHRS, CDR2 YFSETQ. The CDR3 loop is CASSAGGGYNEQFF. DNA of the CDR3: TGCGCCAGCAGCGCTGGAGGAGGCTACAATGAGCAGTTCTTC.

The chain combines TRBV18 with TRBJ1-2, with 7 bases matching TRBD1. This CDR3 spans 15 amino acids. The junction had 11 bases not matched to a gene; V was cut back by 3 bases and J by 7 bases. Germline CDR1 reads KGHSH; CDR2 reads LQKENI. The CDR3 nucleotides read TGTGCCAGCTCACCGGACAGGTCTCTTAGGGGTGGCTACACCTTC. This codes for CASSPDRSLRGGYTF.

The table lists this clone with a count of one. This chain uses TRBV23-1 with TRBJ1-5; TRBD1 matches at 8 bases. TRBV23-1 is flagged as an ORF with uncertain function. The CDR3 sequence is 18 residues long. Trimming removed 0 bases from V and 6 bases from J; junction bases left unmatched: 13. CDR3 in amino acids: CASSQSRSADRDTQPQHF. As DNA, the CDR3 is TGCGCCAGCAGTCAATCGCGATCGGCGGACAGGGATACTCAGCCCCAGCATTTT.

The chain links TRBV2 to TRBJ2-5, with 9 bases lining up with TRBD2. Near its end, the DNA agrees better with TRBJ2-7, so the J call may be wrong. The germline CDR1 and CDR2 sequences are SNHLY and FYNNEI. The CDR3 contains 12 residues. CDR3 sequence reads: CASRREGYEQYF. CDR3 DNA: TGTGCCAGCAGGCGGGAGGGGTACGAGCAGTACTTC.

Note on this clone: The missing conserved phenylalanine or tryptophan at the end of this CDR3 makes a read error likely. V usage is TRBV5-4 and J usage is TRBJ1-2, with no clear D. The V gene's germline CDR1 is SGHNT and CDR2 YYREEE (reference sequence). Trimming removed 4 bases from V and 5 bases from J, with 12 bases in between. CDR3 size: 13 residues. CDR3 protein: CASSLSRNYGYTL. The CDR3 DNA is TGTGCCAGCAGCCTAAGCAGGAATTATGGCTACACCCTC.

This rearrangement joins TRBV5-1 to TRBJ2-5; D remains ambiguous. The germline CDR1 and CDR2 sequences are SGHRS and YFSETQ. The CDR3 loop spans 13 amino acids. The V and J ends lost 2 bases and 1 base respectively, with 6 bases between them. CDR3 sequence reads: CASSLRFQETQYF. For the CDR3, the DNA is TGCGCCAGCAGCTTACGGTTCCAAGAGACCCAGTACTTC.